This T cell receptor (beta chain) derives from a study of shared clonotypes between healthy human individuals. Study-level background: Researchers assigned three CD4 naive, three CD4 memory, two CD8 naive and one CD8 memory plate to each donor.

Germline V gene sequence: CDR1 SGHDT, CDR2 YYEEEE. V was pared by 9 bases and J by 0 bases, with 16 bases between. The CDR3 totals 14 residues. Naive-designated CD8 cells lacked CD45RO, were positively enriched for CCR7, and omitted terminally differentiated effector memory CD45RA+ cells. Measured with immunoSEQ multiplex PCR; TCRdb has only the in-frame clones, and not every one. The sample yields about 2.1 million clones, about 94% seen once. The chain joins TRBV5-6 to TRBJ2-7; D remains ambiguous. Input material: naive CD8+ T cells from PBMCs. This receptor was identified in a man between 18 and 35 years old in good health. Some clones in this sample may be carry-over from other donors' samples. The CDR3 nucleotides read TGTGCCACTACGTTAGGCACTTTCTCCTACGAGCAGTACTTC. As protein: CATTLGTFSYEQYF.